Presented here are 9 T cell receptor beta chains from one specimen sequenced in a study of shared clonotypes between healthy human individuals. Naive-designated CD8 cells lacked CD45RO, were positively enriched for CCR7, and omitted terminally differentiated effector memory CD45RA+ cells. Sequencing was performed with immunoSEQ multiplex PCR; in TCRdb, only in-frame clones are kept and a portion is missing. Found here are more than 2 million clones, just under 95% of them singletons; the top ten hold 1.5% to 2%. The sample was naive CD8+ T cells from PBMCs. All receptors derive from a man between 18 and 35 years old in good health. Some clones in this sample may be carry-over from other donors' samples.

This clone was picked up one time. The genes are TRBV27 and TRBJ1-1; D unclear. V shed 3 bases and J shed 10 bases, with 9 bases lying between them. This CDR3 comprises 11 residues. In germline, CDR1 is MNHEY, CDR2 SMNVEV (reference sequence). DNA of the CDR3: TGTGCCAGCAGTTTTGGTGGGCGAGCTTTCTTT. As protein: CASSFGGRAFF.

Of note for this clone: This sample also contains other DNA sequences that code for the same CDR3. The genes are TRBV28 and TRBJ2-7; 7 nucleotides agree with TRBD1. The CDR3 is made up of 14 amino acids. Germline lookup yields CDR1 MDHEN and CDR2 SYDVKM. V lost 2 bases to trimming and J lost 2 bases; unmatched junction nucleotides: 3. In DNA, the CDR3 is TGTGCCAGCAGTTTAGCCGGGACAGCCTACGAGCAGTACTTC. This codes for CASSLAGTAYEQYF.

This clone was recorded once. The chain joins TRBV7-9 to TRBJ1-4, with D possibly matching TRBD1 (5 bases). The germline V gene has CDR1 SEHNR and CDR2 FQNEAQ (reference sequence). V lost 1 base, J lost 7 bases, and 10 bases lay in between. The CDR3 length is 14 residues. CDR3 sequence (DNA): TGTGCCAGCAGCTTAGGCGGGGCCTTTGAAAAACTGTTTTTT. The encoded protein is CASSLGGAFEKLFF.

This chain links TRBV7-9 with TRBJ2-1; unclear D gene. V was pared by 5 bases and J by 9 bases, with 14 bases between. CDR3 length equals 13 residues. Looked up from germline, CDR1 is SEHNR and CDR2 is FQNEAQ (reference sequence). The CDR3 DNA reads as TGTGCCAGCAGCAACCCCTTGGTTCCTGAGCAGTTCTTC. Translation gives CASSNPLVPEQFF.

The V and J genes are TRBV6-1 and TRBJ2-1; TRBD1 agrees at 8 bases. The J segment lost 0 bases and the V segment lost 9 bases, leaving 7 bases of the junction unmatched. This CDR3 spans 15 amino acids. The germline V gene has CDR1 MNHNS and CDR2 SASEGT. CDR3 residues: CASSTGTGSYNEQFF. The CDR3 DNA is TGTGCCAGTTCAACCGGGACAGGCTCCTACAATGAGCAGTTCTTC.

The chain carries TRBV9 and TRBJ2-6; D remains ambiguous. Germline V gene sequence: CDR1 SGDLS, CDR2 YYNGEE. CDR3 length: 17 amino acids. The V and J ends lost 1 base and 0 bases respectively, with 11 bases between them. For the CDR3, the DNA is TGTGCCAGCAGCGTACCAGTGACCCCCTCTGGGGCCAACGTCCTGACTTTC. It yields the protein CASSVPVTPSGANVLTF.

V usage is TRBV7-9 and J usage is TRBJ2-3; D remains unclear. The ends were cut back, 5 bases at V and 3 bases at J, with 9 bases in the middle. CDR3 length: 13 residues. The germline V gene encodes CDR1 SEHNR and CDR2 FQNEAQ (reference sequence). CDR3 loop: CASSAPLTDTQYF. DNA for the CDR3: TGTGCCAGCAGCGCCCCGTTGACAGATACGCAGTATTTT.

The genes are TRBV2 and TRBJ2-1; TRBD2 matches at 7 bases. V was pared by 6 bases and J by 2 bases, with 10 bases of the junction left unmatched. This CDR3 has 16 amino acids. Germline loops: CDR1 SNHLY, CDR2 FYNNEI. The CDR3 here is CASRGPSSGTYNEQFF. The DNA of the CDR3 is TGTGCCAGCAGGGGGCCGTCTAGCGGAACCTACAATGAGCAGTTCTTC.

The genes are TRBV19 and TRBJ2-7; D gene uncertain. There are 13 residues in the CDR3. Looked up from germline, CDR1 is LNHDA and CDR2 is SQIVND (reference sequence). V lost 1 base and J 4 bases, leaving 8 bases between the germline ends. The CDR3 reads CASSIGPRYEQYF. Written as DNA, the CDR3 is TGTGCCAGTAGTATAGGACCGAGATACGAGCAGTACTTC.